This T cell receptor (beta chain) was profiled in a study of T cells after yellow fever vaccination. Regarding the study as a whole: Only a small proportion of the clonotypes turned up in both the CD4 and the CD8 compartments, likely arising from convergent recombination. Weaker, the secondary response had a peak occurring faster, on day 5 versus 15. Abundant bulk-derived clonotypes could contaminate FACS-sorted repertoires.

This clonotype was detected many times. Its specificity is unknown. A process of 5'RACE template switching, which added a universal primer site and UMIs, was used to make TCR cDNA. TCRdb reprocessed the 5' RACE reads via MiXCR and lists one record per CDR3 protein. The table records hundreds of thousands of distinct CDR3 sequences, 8.7% of them present only once. The CDR3 spans 14 residues. CDR1 is SEHNR, CDR2 FQNEAQ, per germline (reference sequence). The junction had 7 bases not matched to a gene; V was cut back by 5 bases and J by 9 bases. The chain uses TRBV7-9 and TRBJ1-6; 7 positions match TRBD1. This TCR was recovered from a man between 18 and 29 years old who received the YFV17D yellow fever vaccine. The specimen comprised PBMCs, sampled on the day of the first yellow fever vaccination. The CDR3 DNA reads as TGTGCCAGCAGCCCAACAGGGGCGGCTTCACCCCTCCACTTT. Its translation is CASSPTGAASPLHF.